This TCR beta chain was observed in a study of CD8 T cells in Susac syndrome. In the case of this clonotype: Its antigen is currently unknown.

Study-level results: The TCR sequencing and HLA analysis in the study involved a relatively small number of individuals, as the study acknowledged.

Treatment-naive patients with stable or active relapsing-remitting disease served as multiple sclerosis controls. TEMRA cells were FACS-enriched, and CD8+ and CD4+ T cells were isolated negatively. An input of roughly 0.45 to 1 ug of RNA was subjected to reverse transcription using random hexamers. Amplification of TCR beta CDR3 across 54 Vbeta and 13 Jbeta was performed with immunoSEQ multiplex PCR. TCRdb used MiXCR to reprocess the immunoSEQ multiplex PCR reads, holding one entry per CDR3 protein. The sample records about 130,000 distinct CDR3 sequences, 93% being singletons. Material for sequencing was CD8+ T cells from PBMCs. The clonotype comes from a human donor with multiple sclerosis.

The CDR3 loop is CASSAGNQPQHF. For the CDR3, the DNA is TGTGCCAGCAGTGCCGGCAATCAGCCCCAGCATTTT. The rearrangement uses TRBV6-1 and TRBJ1-5, with no clear D. V was pared by 4 bases and J by 2 bases, with 3 bases between. Germline lookup yields CDR1 MNHNS and CDR2 SASEGT. The CDR3 spans 12 residues.